This T cell receptor beta chain was profiled in a study of regulatory T cells in long-lasting Graves disease. This clonotype was found a few times. Time point: newly diagnosed GD, antithyroid drugs for less than 3 months. TCR sequences were obtained from RNA taken from PBMCs. Investigators prepared the TCR beta libraries by applying iRepertoire HTBI primers and Arm-PCR of CDR3 regions. TCRdb re-called the multiplex PCR reads through MiXCR, storing one row per CDR3 protein. The sample lists about 530,000 distinct CDR3 sequences, about 16% seen once, with about 25% in the top ten. These data were also reused for a study on T cells in Graves' hyperthyroidism and ophthalmopathy.

Sequencing used peripheral blood mononuclear cells (PBMCs), obtained at new diagnosis, from a patient treated with antithyroid drugs. This clonotype originated in a woman aged 40-60 years with Graves disease.

The DNA for the CDR3 is TGTGCCAGTAGTATTGGTAGAGGCTCTGAAGCTTTCTTT. It specifies CASSIGRGSEAFF. The chain uses TRBV19 and TRBJ1-1; unclear D gene. Trimming stripped 3 bases from V and 6 bases from J, with 11 bases between. Germline CDR1 LNHDA, CDR2 SQIVND (reference sequence). The CDR3 runs to 13 residues.